This T cell receptor (beta chain) came from a study of blood T cells in healthy people across ages. A second about 7 to 11 cycle PCR used barcoded and J-beta primers. TCRdb redid the calling of the 5' RACE reads with MiXCR, one entry per CDR3 protein. Of about 1.8 million distinct CDR3 sequences listed, roughly 50% are singletons. Study-level results: Underestimates were what the diversity estimates from one million T cells were considered to be. In the absence of known donor CMV status, changes in expanded clonotypes were possibly confounded.

A note on this clonotype: What it binds is unknown.

V trimming: 6 bases; J trimming: 3 bases; junction bases outside the gene matches: 7. This CDR3 is 16 amino acids long. Germline V CDR1 and CDR2: MDHEN, SYDVKM. Every participating donor contributed about 10 milliliters of peripheral blood through a draw. PBMCs were isolated at a quantity of at least 6 million per sample. The clonotype was recovered from a woman aged 40 to 50 in good health. The specimen sequenced was blood. The genes are TRBV28 and TRBJ2-6; 8 nucleotides align to TRBD1. CDR3 sequence reads: CASRPPRGRGANVLTF. CDR3 nucleotides: TGTGCCAGCAGACCCCCCAGGGGGCGTGGGGCCAACGTCCTGACTTTC.